The T cell receptor beta chain described here comes from a study of blood T cell repertoires in COVID-19. For the study at large: T cells, B-cell-depleted T cells, or PBMCs provided the cDNA or gDNA that served as material.

In the original processing: Cell counts per sample came from amplifying reference gene primers. Using immunoSEQ multiplex PCR, the repertoire was profiled, and TCRdb retains in-frame clones only, with some absent. That table furnishes V, J and clone size, whereas the DNA furnished D and trimming. The profile shows 180,000 or so clones, around 79% of them singletons. The TCR originated in a man in his fifties or sixties who had recovered from COVID-19. The material sequenced was peripheral blood.

The CDR3 region has the DNA TGCGCCAGCAGCCAAGATTTTAGTGAAAAACTGTTTTTT. It codes for CASSQDFSEKLFF. The chain couples TRBV4-3 to TRBJ1-4; unclear D gene. CDR3 length: 13 amino acids. Per the germline V gene, CDR1 is LGHNA and CDR2 is YSLEER. Trimming removed 0 bases from V and 7 bases from J, with 6 bases in between.